Only a few counts were recorded for the clone carrying this T cell receptor (beta chain). Its antigen is still unknown. The CDR3 has 13 residues. V shed 4 bases and J shed 6 bases, with 15 bases lying between them. Germline V gene sequence: CDR1 DFQATT, CDR2 SNEGSKA (reference sequence). The data stem from a study of blood T cells in healthy people across ages. Peripheral blood samples of around 9.8 milliliters were drawn from each donor. Overall study findings and caveats: Diversity of TCR beta per million T cells declined in a roughly linear way with age.

The use of a sample-barcoded 5' primer and a J-beta primer mix characterized a second PCR of about 7 to 12 cycles. One entry per CDR3 protein, called by TCRdb with MiXCR from the 5' RACE reads. The sample consists of hundreds of thousands of distinct CDR3 sequences, under 25% of them appearing once. The gene calls are TRBV20-1 and TRBJ1-1; D is ambiguous. The sequencing input was blood. This sequence was found in a man aged 65 to 79 in good health. CDR3 bases: TGCAGTGCTATGACCGGGTCCCAGGCTGAAGCTTTCTTT. Protein product: CSAMTGSQAEAFF.